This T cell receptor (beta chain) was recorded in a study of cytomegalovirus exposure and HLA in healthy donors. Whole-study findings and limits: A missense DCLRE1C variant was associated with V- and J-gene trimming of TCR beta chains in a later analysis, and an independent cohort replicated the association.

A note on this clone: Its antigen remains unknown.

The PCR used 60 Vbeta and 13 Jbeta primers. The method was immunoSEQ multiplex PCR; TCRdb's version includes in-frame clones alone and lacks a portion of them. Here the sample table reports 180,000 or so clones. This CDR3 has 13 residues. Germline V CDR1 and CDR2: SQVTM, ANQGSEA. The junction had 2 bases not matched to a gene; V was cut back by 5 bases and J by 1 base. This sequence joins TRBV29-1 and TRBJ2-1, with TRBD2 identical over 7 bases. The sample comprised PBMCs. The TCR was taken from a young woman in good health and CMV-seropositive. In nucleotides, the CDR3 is TGCAGCGTTTTTAGCGGGTCCTACAATGAGCAGTTCTTC. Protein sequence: CSVFSGSYNEQFF.